This TCR beta chain was recovered during a study of OX40 agonist ivuxolimab in advanced cancers. The wider study: The dose of intravenous ivuxolimab that patients received every 2 weeks ranged from 0.01 to 10 mg/kg.

The sampling schedule covered blood at baseline, cycle 4 day 1, and cycle 7 day 1. Measured with immunoSEQ multiplex PCR; TCRdb has only the in-frame clones, and not every one. The sample has tens of thousands of clones, around 87% seen once. V shed 5 bases and J shed 1 base, with 9 bases lying between them. The CDR3 spans 13 residues. Germline V gene lookup returns CDR1 LNHNV and CDR2 YYDKDF (reference sequence). The chain uses TRBV15 and TRBJ2-7; D is possibly TRBD1 (5 bases). The source was CD4+ or CD8+ T cells sorted from blood, collected in a trial of the OX40 agonist ivuxolimab. The TCR comes from an adult with an advanced solid tumor such as melanoma, head and neck, liver or kidney cancer. This chain's CDR3 is CATSSDRSYEQYF. CDR3 in DNA: TGTGCCACCAGCTCCGACAGATCCTACGAGCAGTACTTC.